Below, 7 T cell receptor beta chains from the same sample are listed, as sequenced in a study of cytomegalovirus exposure and HLA in healthy donors. Primers included in the PCR were 60 Vbeta and 13 Jbeta primers. Libraries were prepared by immunoSEQ multiplex PCR; TCRdb keeps only in-frame clonotypes and omits some of them. The sample includes about 130,000 clones, about three quarters of them seen just once. Sequencing was done on a sample of PBMCs. All receptors derive from a female donor in good health and CMV-seronegative.

The chain couples TRBV5-6 to TRBJ2-2, with D possibly TRBD1 on 5 matching bases. Germline CDR1 and CDR2: SGHDT and YYEEEE. V was pared by 2 bases and J by 6 bases, with 8 bases between. There are 13 residues in the CDR3. The CDR3 coding sequence is TGTGCCAGCAGCTTATTCAGGGCCGGGGAGCTGTTTTTT. Amino acids: CASSLFRAGELFF. The full variable domain, its missing parts supplied by reference TRBV5-6 and TRBJ2-2, is DAGVTQSPTHLIKTRGQQVTLRCSPKSGHDTVSWYQQALGQGPQFIFQYYEEEERQRGNFPDRFSGHQFPNYSSELNVNALLLGDSALYLCASSLFRAGELFFGEGSRLTVL.

This sequence joins TRBV13 and TRBJ2-3, with 7 bases aligning to TRBD1. V lost 8 bases to trimming and J lost 2 bases; unmatched junction nucleotides: 13. The germline V gene encodes CDR1 PRHDT and CDR2 FYEKMQ (reference sequence). The CDR3 length is 16 residues. In DNA form, the CDR3 reads TGTGCCAGCGAAACTTCAGGACAGGAAGACACAGATACGCAGTATTTT. This sequence encodes CASETSGQEDTDTQYF.

This chain joins TRBV12-5 and TRBJ2-1, with D perhaps matching TRBD2 (6 bases). The CDR3 sequence is 14 residues long. Between the trimmed V and J ends, which lost 8 bases and 10 bases, there was a span of 21 bases. From germline, CDR1 is LGHNT and CDR2 FRNRAP. For the CDR3, the DNA is TGTGCTAGTCTCCCGGGACCAGCGGGCCGGGAGCAGTTCTTC. Its protein product is CASLPGPAGREQFF.

This clone was observed once. The V and J genes are TRBV9 and TRBJ2-5; 9 positions match TRBD2. The V gene's germline CDR1 is SGDLS and CDR2 YYNGEE. Trimming at V came to 4 bases and at J to 1 base, leaving 5 bases not matched to a gene. This CDR3 contains 15 residues. The CDR3 reads CASSTRGGGQETQYF. DNA of the CDR3: TGTGCCAGCAGCACCCGCGGGGGGGGCCAAGAGACCCAGTACTTC.

This chain joins TRBV2 and TRBJ1-1; D is perhaps TRBD1 (6 bases). The CDR3 is 15 amino acids. CDR1 SNHLY and CDR2 FYNNEI come from the germline V gene. V shed 6 bases and J shed 1 base, with 15 bases lying between them. CDR3 region: CASRRQGTGNTEAFF. DNA for the CDR3: TGTGCCAGCAGACGGCAGGGGACGGGGAACACTGAAGCTTTCTTT.

The chain joins TRBV6-6 to TRBJ2-7; the match to TRBD2 covers 10 bases. The length of the CDR3 is 15 residues. Trimming removed 6 bases from V and 0 bases from J; junction bases left unmatched: 5. Per the germline V gene, CDR1 is MNHNY and CDR2 is SVGAGI (reference sequence). The CDR3 loop is CASRGGLADSYEQYF. CDR3 DNA sequence: TGTGCCAGCAGGGGAGGACTAGCGGACTCCTACGAGCAGTACTTC.

The chain recombines TRBV30 with TRBJ2-7; D may be TRBD1 (6 bases). The CDR3 extends over 13 amino acids. Trimming took 4 bases from V and 1 from J, leaving 11 bases between them. CDR1 is GTSNPN, CDR2 SVGIG, per germline (reference sequence). CDR3 protein: CAWKWGQSYEQYF. The CDR3 coding sequence is TGTGCCTGGAAGTGGGGGCAATCCTACGAGCAGTACTTC.